The 13 T cell receptor beta chains below all came from one sample that was sequenced in a study of response to subunit inactivated influenza vaccine. TCRdb re-called the RT-PCR reads through MiXCR, storing one row per CDR3 protein. The sample carries a few hundred thousand distinct CDR3 sequences, 14% recorded once. The sequenced sample was PBMCs from blood, obtained about 11 days after vaccination. The source of these receptors is a middle-aged man who received an inactivated influenza vaccine.

The chain combines TRBV14 with TRBJ2-3, with unresolved D. From germline, CDR1 is SGHDN and CDR2 FVKESK. The CDR3 has 11 amino acids. V was trimmed by 5 bases and J by 7 bases, leaving 7 bases between them. The CDR3 loop is CASSFRNTQYF. In DNA, the CDR3 is TGTGCCAGCAGCTTTCGGAATACGCAGTATTTT. The full variable domain, completed using reference TRBV14 and TRBJ2-3, is EAGVTQFPSHSVIEKGQTVTLRCDPISGHDNLYWYRRVMGKEIKFLLHFVKESKQDESGMPNNRFLAERTGGTYSTLKVQPAELEDSGVYFCASSFRNTQYFGPGTRLTVL.

On this clonotype itself: Without the conserved terminal phenylalanine or tryptophan, this CDR3 likely stems from a read error. CDR3 sequence reads: CASSQAPQYNEQFS. Written as DNA, the CDR3 is TGTGCCAGCAGCCAAGCCCCTCAGTACAATGAGCAGTTCTCC. The chain combines TRBV3-1 with TRBJ2-1; D call uncertain. CDR1 is LGHDT and CDR2 is YNNKEL in the germline V gene (reference sequence). CDR3 length: 14 residues. The V and J ends lost 1 base and 4 bases respectively, with 8 bases between them.

This clonotype has only a few counts. This rearrangement joins TRBV20-1 to TRBJ2-2; possible D gene TRBD1, 5 bases. CDR3 length equals 13 residues. Germline loops: CDR1 DFQATT, CDR2 SNEGSKA (reference sequence). Trimming removed 4 bases at V and 1 base at J, with 7 bases between. In DNA, the CDR3 is TGCAGTGCTAACAGGCGGAACACCGGGGAGCTGTTTTTT. It specifies CSANRRNTGELFF.

This clonotype showed up just a few times. The chain is built from TRBV10-3 and TRBJ2-1; 9 nucleotides align to TRBD1. The CDR3 contains 16 residues. The germline V gene has CDR1 ENHRY and CDR2 SYGVKD. Germline trimming cut 2 bases from V and 2 bases from J; bases unmatched to any gene: 4. The CDR3 loop reads CAISETGTGPYNEQFF. The CDR3 DNA is TGTGCCATCAGTGAGACCGGGACAGGGCCCTACAATGAGCAGTTCTTC.

The sample holds a few counts of this clonotype. This rearrangement joins TRBV6-2 or TRBV6-3 to TRBJ1-5; D might be TRBD1 (5 bases). This CDR3 is built from 15 residues. Germline V lookup: CDR1 MNHEY, CDR2 SVGEGT. Trimming pared 4 bases from V and 2 bases from J, leaving 12 bases between. In DNA, the CDR3 is TGTGCCAGCAGTTCCCAGGGTTCTGGCAATCAGCCCCAGCATTTT. It encodes CASSSQGSGNQPQHF.

The chain couples TRBV20-1 to TRBJ1-2, with D tentatively TRBD1 (5 bases). This CDR3 region has 13 residues. V lost 3 bases, J lost 8 bases, and 16 bases lay in between. CDR1 DFQATT and CDR2 SNEGSKA come from the germline V gene (reference sequence). Here the CDR3 reads CSARPSTGTGYTF. CDR3 DNA sequence: TGCAGTGCTAGGCCGTCGACTGGGACGGGCTACACCTTC.

This clonotype was recorded many times. This chain joins TRBV12-3 or TRBV12-4 and TRBJ2-3; D unclear. CDR3 length equals 15 residues. The V gene lost 3 bases and the J gene lost 2 bases, with 12 bases spanning the gap. Written as DNA, the CDR3 is TGTGCCAGCAGTTTCTCCCCTAACTACACAGATACGCAGTATTTT. Protein product: CASSFSPNYTDTQYF.

The J gene is TRBJ1-1, the V gene TRBV20-1; perhaps TRBD1 as D (5 bases). The CDR3 is made up of 13 amino acids. Germline V CDR1 and CDR2: DFQATT, SNEGSKA (reference sequence). V lost 3 bases to trimming and J lost 0 bases, with 8 bases between them. The DNA of the CDR3 is TGCAGTGCTAGTGCAGGGTTGAACACTGAAGCTTTCTTT. It specifies CSASAGLNTEAFF.

The chain links TRBV7-9 to TRBJ2-5, with TRBD2 matching over 8 bases. Germline CDR1 is SEHNR and CDR2 is FQNEAQ (reference sequence). V shed 4 bases and J 4 bases; nucleotides not matched to a gene: 8. This CDR3 has 15 amino acids. The CDR3 DNA reads TGTGCCAGCAGCTGGCTGCGGGGGGCAGGAGAGACCCAGTACTTC. Protein sequence: CASSWLRGAGETQYF.

This clonotype was seen a handful of times. This sequence joins TRBV4-3 and TRBJ2-7; D is perhaps TRBD1 (5 bases). V was trimmed by 0 bases and J by 3 bases, leaving 9 bases between them. CDR3 length: 14 amino acids. Germline CDR1 is LGHNA and CDR2 is YSLEER. CDR3 coding DNA: TGCGCCAGCAGCCAAGAAGACAGTTACTACGAGCAGTACTTC. Its translation: CASSQEDSYYEQYF.

In its sample, this clonotype was seen a few times. V and J are TRBV27 and TRBJ2-7; 10 nucleotides align to TRBD1. The CDR3 spans 16 residues. V was clipped by 3 bases and J by 2 bases; unmatched bases: 7. Germline V gene sequence: CDR1 MNHEY, CDR2 SMNVEV (reference sequence). DNA of the CDR3: TGTGCCAGCAGTTTTCCTCCGGGACAGGGGCCCTACGAGCAGTACTTC. Amino acid sequence: CASSFPPGQGPYEQYF.

This clonotype was seen at least ten times. The CDR3 nucleotides are TGTGCCAGCAGCTTTGGGTTAATAAATGAGCAGTTCTTC. This gives the protein CASSFGLINEQFF. This sequence joins TRBV5-6 and TRBJ2-1; no firm D call. The germline V and J ends were trimmed by 2 bases and 7 bases, with 10 bases remaining between them. In germline, CDR1 is SGHDT, CDR2 YYEEEE. The CDR3 loop spans 13 amino acids.

The chain has TRBV11-2 and TRBJ2-1; D perhaps matches TRBD1 (6 bases). The CDR3 totals 14 residues. V gave up 7 bases and J gave up 4 bases, with 14 bases separating them. CDR1 is SGHAT and CDR2 is FQNNGV in the germline V gene. CDR3 DNA: TGTGCCAGCACCATAAACAGGGTTTACAATGAGCAGTTCTTC. This encodes CASTINRVYNEQFF.